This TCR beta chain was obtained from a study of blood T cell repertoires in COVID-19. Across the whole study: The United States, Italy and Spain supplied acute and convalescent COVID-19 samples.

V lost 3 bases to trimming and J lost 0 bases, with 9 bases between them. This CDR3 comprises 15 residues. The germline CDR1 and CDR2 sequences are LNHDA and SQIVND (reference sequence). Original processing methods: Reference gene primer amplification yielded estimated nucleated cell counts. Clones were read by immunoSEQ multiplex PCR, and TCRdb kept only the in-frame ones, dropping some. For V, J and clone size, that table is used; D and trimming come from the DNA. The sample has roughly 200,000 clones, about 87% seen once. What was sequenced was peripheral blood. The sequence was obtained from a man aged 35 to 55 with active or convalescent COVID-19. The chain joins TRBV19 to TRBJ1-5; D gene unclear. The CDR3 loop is CASSMSGYSNQPQHF. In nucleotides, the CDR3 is TGTGCCAGTAGTATGTCGGGTTATAGCAATCAGCCCCAGCATTTT.